This TCR beta chain was captured by sequencing in a study of glioma-infiltrating T cells after dendritic cell vaccination (dated by TCRdb to 2015 to 2016). Study-wide context: The cohort included some 15 glioblastoma patients drawn from Phase I and II dendritic cell vaccination trials, of whom 9 were newly diagnosed and 6 had recurrent disease. Patients received autologous tumor lysate-pulsed dendritic cell vaccination between about 2003 and 2013. Patients received three intradermal dendritic cell vaccine injections at biweekly intervals in the arm below the axilla. Deep sequencing of TCR beta CDR3 regions was used to quantify tumor-infiltrating lymphocyte content and compare tumor and blood repertoires in dendritic cell-vaccinated glioblastoma patients. TCR sequencing metrics, including TIL content and tumor-blood repertoire overlap, were correlated with survival after dendritic cell vaccination. The vaccine consisted of monocyte-derived dendritic cells cultured seven to eight days with IL-4 and GM-CSF, then pulsed overnight with autologous tumor lysate. The full study reports these points: The cohort was small and heterogeneous, and full blood and tumor sets were available for few patients, with initial-recurrent tumor pairs available for even fewer patients. Higher estimated pretreatment TIL content predicted longer time to progression and overall survival after dendritic cell vaccination. TCR clonality showed no direct relationship with survival, which suggests that a diverse polyclonal response may be important. The three-group TCR overlap response model was characterized as speculative, and prospective validation of the model was stated to be required.

To be selected, patients needed enough residual fresh-frozen tumor tissue and more than two years of available survival data. An isocitrate dehydrogenase mutation was not carried by any of the glioblastoma patients, although molecular status was otherwise variable. PBMC were collected before vaccination, two weeks after the third vaccination, and at tumor progression when it occurred. The Qiagen DNeasy Blood extraction Kit was used for extraction of genomic DNA. Using the immunoSEQ assay, TCRB CDR3 regions were amplified from roughly 2 micrograms of genomic DNA, or from all available DNA when less than that was on hand. The multiplex PCR relied on 60 forward primers for TCR V beta segments and 13 reverse primers for J beta segments. To estimate reads per starting template, synthetic control templates were spiked into each sample at limiting dilution. Reads of 87 bp were generated by sequencing on the Illumina HiSeq System. Under the source paper's analysis protocol: To remove PCR and sequencing errors, closely related sequences were merged with a nearest neighbor algorithm. TCR overlap was defined as the percentage of unique tumor TCR beta sequences that were also found in the peripheral blood of the same patient. The source is immuneACCESS, and TCRdb retained only in-frame sequences with V and J called. Part of the clones is not carried over; for the studies checked, unresolved V genes explain less than half of this, and the remainder is unexplained. V and J calls and clone size are those listed in that table; D and trimming were worked out from the DNA. This sample gives about 73,000 clones in total; over 75% of them show up just once. The ten largest make up under 2.5% of the sample.

Trimming accounts for 4 bases at V and 2 bases at J, while the number of junction bases matched to no gene is 14. The germline V gene provides CDR1 SGHTS and CDR2 YDEGEE. The CDR3 starts with the cysteine, ends with the phenylalanine, and has 18 residues. Only the CDR3 portion is preserved as DNA: 54 bases, with reading frame beginning at the first base. About this clone: The antigen this receptor binds is unknown. The record has no base qualities; no much larger clone is one base away.

The V and J segments used are TRBV5-8 and TRBJ2-5; TRBD2 aligns with 10 central bases. The source of this sequence is a human donor with glioblastoma. The sample in question was blood, obtained before dendritic cell vaccination. The nucleotide sequence is TGTGCCAGCAGCCTTGGGTCTAGCGGGGGCGCCCATCAAGAGACCCAGTACTTC. This yields the protein CASSLGSSGGAHQETQYF.